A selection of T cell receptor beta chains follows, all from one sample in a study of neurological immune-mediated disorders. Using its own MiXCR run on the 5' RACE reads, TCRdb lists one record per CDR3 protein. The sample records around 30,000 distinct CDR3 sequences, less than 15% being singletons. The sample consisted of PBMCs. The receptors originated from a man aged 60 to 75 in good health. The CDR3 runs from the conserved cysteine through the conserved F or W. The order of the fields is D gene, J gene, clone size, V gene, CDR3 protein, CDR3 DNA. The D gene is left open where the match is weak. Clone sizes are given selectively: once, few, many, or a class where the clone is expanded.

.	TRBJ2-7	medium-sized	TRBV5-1	CASSRGGYEQYF	TGCGCCAGCAGCCGAGGAGGGTACGAGCAGTACTTC
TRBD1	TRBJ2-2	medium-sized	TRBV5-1	CASSWGTGRGTGELFF	TGCGCCAGCAGCTGGGGGACAGGGCGAGGCACCGGGGAGCTGTTTTTT
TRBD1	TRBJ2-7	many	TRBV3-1	CASSQPGTGLYEQYF	TGTGCCAGCAGCCAACCAGGGACAGGCCTCTACGAGCAGTACTTC
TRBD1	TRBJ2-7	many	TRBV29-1	CSVRTGNIYEQYF	TGCAGCGTACGGACAGGGAATATTTACGAGCAGTACTTC
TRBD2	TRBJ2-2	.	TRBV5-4	CASSPGTSGSHTGELFF	TGTGCCAGCAGCCCCGGGACTAGCGGGTCCCACACCGGGGAGCTGTTTTTT
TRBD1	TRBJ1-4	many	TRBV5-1	CASSSRGGQGEKLFF	TGCGCCAGCAGCAGTAGAGGGGGCCAAGGTGAAAAACTGTTTTTT
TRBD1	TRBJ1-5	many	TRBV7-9	CASSRGQGGNQPQHF	TGTGCCAGCAGCAGGGGACAGGGGGGGAATCAGCCCCAGCATTTT
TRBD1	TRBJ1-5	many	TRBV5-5	CASSPAGQGQPQHF	TGTGCCAGCAGCCCCGCCGGACAGGGACAGCCCCAGCATTTT
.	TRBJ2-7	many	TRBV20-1	CSASSPSREQYF	TGCAGTGCTAGCAGCCCTAGCAGGGAGCAGTACTTC
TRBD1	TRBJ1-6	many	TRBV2	CASSFDRGYSPLHF	TGTGCCAGCAGCTTCGACAGGGGCTATTCACCCCTCCACTTT
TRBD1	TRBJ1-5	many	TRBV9	CASSVGQGNQPQHF	TGTGCCAGCAGTGTGGGACAGGGTAATCAGCCCCAGCATTTT
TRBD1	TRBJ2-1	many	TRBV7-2	CASSLQGARSYNEQFF	TGTGCCAGCAGCTTACAGGGGGCGCGCTCCTACAATGAGCAGTTCTTC
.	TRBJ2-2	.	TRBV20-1	CSAISGTGNTGSCFF	.
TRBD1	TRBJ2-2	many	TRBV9	CASSVALTGEPSGELFF	TGTGCCAGCAGCGTAGCTCTGACAGGGGAGCCAAGCGGGGAGCTGTTTTTT
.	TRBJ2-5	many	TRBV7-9	CASSLGGHGETQYF	TGTGCCAGCAGCTTAGGGGGACACGGGGAGACCCAGTACTTC
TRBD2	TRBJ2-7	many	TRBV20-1	CSAPYLAGGPHEQYF	TGCAGTGCCCCTTATCTAGCGGGAGGGCCGCACGAGCAGTACTTC
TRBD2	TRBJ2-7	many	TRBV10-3	CATEREGYEQYF	TGTGCCACCGAGCGGGAGGGCTACGAGCAGTACTTC
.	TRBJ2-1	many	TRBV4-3	CASSQDSGVWGQFF	TGCGCCAGCAGCCAAGATTCGGGGGTTTGGGGGCAGTTCTTC
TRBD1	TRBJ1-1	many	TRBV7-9	CASSRQGALTEAFF	TGTGCCAGCAGTAGACAGGGGGCACTCACTGAAGCTTTCTTT
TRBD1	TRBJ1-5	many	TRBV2	CATRQGNQPQHF	TGTGCCACAAGACAGGGGAATCAGCCCCAGCATTTT
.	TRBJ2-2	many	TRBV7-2	CASPPSPVMNTGELFF	TGTGCCAGCCCTCCCTCCCCGGTGATGAACACCGGGGAGCTGTTTTTT
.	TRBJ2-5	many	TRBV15	CATRPQYREETQYF	TGTGCCACCAGACCACAGTACCGGGAAGAGACCCAGTACTTC
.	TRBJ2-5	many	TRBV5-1	CASSLYGSQETQYF	TGCGCCAGCAGCTTGTATGGTAGTCAGGAGACCCAGTACTTC
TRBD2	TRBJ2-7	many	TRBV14	CASSLSGRGYEQYF	TGTGCCAGCAGCCTAAGCGGGAGGGGGTACGAGCAGTACTTC
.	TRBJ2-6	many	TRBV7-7	CASSMGVGANVLTF	TGTGCTAGCAGTATGGGAGTTGGGGCCAACGTCCTGACTTTC
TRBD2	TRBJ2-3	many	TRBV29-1	CSVAGLAGDTQYF	TGCAGCGTCGCGGGACTAGCGGGAGATACGCAGTATTTT
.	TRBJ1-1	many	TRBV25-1	CASSGWTETNTEAFF	TGTGCCAGCAGTGGGTGGACAGAAACGAACACTGAAGCTTTCTTT
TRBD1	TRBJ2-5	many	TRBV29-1	CSVERGLQETQYF	TGCAGCGTTGAAAGGGGGCTCCAAGAGACCCAGTACTTC
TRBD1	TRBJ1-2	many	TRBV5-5	CASLGQGYTNGYTF	TGTGCCAGCCTGGGACAGGGCTATACCAATGGCTACACCTTC
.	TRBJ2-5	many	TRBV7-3	CASSLNPEAETQYF	TGTGCCAGCAGCTTAAATCCGGAGGCAGAGACCCAGTACTTC
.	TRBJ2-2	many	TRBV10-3	CASGSPRGTGELFF	TGTGCCTCCGGGTCACCGAGGGGCACCGGGGAGCTGTTTTTT
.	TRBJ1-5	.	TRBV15	CATNRDFGGSNQPQHF	TGTGCCACCAACAGAGATTTTGGTGGCAGCAATCAGCCCCAGCATTTT
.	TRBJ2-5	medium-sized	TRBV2	CASSFSERSETQYF	TGTGCCAGCAGTTTCTCCGAGAGGTCAGAGACCCAGTACTTC
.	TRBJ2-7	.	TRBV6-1	CASSEVPGEREQYF	TGTGCCAGCAGTGAAGTTCCAGGGGAGCGCGAGCAGTACTTC
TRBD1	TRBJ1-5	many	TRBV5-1	CASSLDRGDQPQHF	TGCGCCAGCAGCTTGGACAGGGGAGATCAGCCCCAGCATTTT
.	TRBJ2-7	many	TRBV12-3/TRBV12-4	CASSFGGPARGEQYF	TGTGCCAGCAGTTTCGGGGGTCCGGCTAGGGGCGAGCAGTACTTC
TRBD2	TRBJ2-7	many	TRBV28	CASSRRLAGLLRGYEQYF	TGTGCCAGCAGCCGGAGACTAGCGGGACTACTCAGGGGCTACGAGCAGTACTTC
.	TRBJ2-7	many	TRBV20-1	CSAPPGTGYEQYF	TGCAGTGCCCCACCCGGGACTGGCTACGAGCAGTACTTC
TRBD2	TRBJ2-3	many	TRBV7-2	CASSLAHVAGSTDTQYF	TGTGCCAGCAGCTTAGCGCATGTAGCGGGTAGCACAGATACGCAGTATTTT
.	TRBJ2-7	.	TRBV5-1	CASSLVCGRLYEQYF	TGCGCCAGCAGCTTGGTCTGCGGGCGCTTGTACGAGCAGTACTTC
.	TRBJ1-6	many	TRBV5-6	CASSLDRSYNSPLHF	TGTGCCAGCAGCTTGGACCGCTCCTATAATTCACCCCTCCACTTT
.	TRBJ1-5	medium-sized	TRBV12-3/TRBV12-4	CASSLNSNQPQHF	TGTGCCAGCAGTTTGAATAGCAATCAGCCCCAGCATTTT
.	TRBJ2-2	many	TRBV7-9	CASSLVMTFPTGELFF	TGTGCCAGCAGCTTAGTAATGACCTTCCCCACCGGGGAGCTGTTTTTT
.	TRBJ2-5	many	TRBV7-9	CASSPREGTQYF	TGTGCCAGCAGCCCCCGAGAAGGGACCCAGTACTTC
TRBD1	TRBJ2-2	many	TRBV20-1	CSAMPGTGVTGELFF	TGCAGTGCTATGCCCGGGACAGGGGTCACCGGGGAGCTGTTTTTT
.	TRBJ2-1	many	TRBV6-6	CASTGFSYNEQFF	TGTGCCAGCACCGGGTTCTCCTACAATGAGCAGTTCTTC
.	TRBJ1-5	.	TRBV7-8	CASSLERFGQPQHF	TGTGCCAGCAGCTTAGAACGCTTCGGGCAGCCCCAGCATTTT
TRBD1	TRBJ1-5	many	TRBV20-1	CSARGQGAGQPQHF	TGCAGTGCTAGGGGACAGGGGGCGGGTCAGCCCCAGCATTTT
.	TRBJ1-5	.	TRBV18	CASSRDPYQPQHF	TGTGCCAGCTCACGGGACCCGTATCAGCCCCAGCATTTT
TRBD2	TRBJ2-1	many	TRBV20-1	CSAWTSGSYEQFF	TGCAGTGCATGGACTAGCGGGAGTTATGAGCAGTTCTTC
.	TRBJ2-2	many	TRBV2	CASTRTGELFF	TGTGCCAGTACCAGGACCGGGGAGCTGTTTTTT
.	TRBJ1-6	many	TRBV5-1	CASSFGTPNSPLHF	TGCGCCAGCAGCTTCGGGACACCCAATTCACCCCTCCACTTT
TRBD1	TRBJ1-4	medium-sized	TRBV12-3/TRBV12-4	CASTDRDSNEKLFF	TGTGCCAGCACCGACCGGGACAGTAATGAAAAACTGTTTTTT
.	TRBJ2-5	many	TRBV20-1	CSAELRGQETQYF	TGCAGTGCTGAGCTCAGGGGCCAAGAGACCCAGTACTTC